The text below deals with one TCR beta chain. These data belong to a study of technical replicates of blood from a handful of donors. V shed 4 bases, J shed 0 bases, and the junction held 4 bases outside the gene matches. The length of the CDR3 is 15 residues. Germline assignment: CDR1 SEHNR and CDR2 FQNEAQ (reference sequence). Method: immunoSEQ multiplex PCR; TCRdb's copy keeps in-frame clones and lacks some. The table shows some 87,000 clones, with 80% to 95% occurring only once. The source is a human donor in good health. This sequence joins TRBV7-9 and TRBJ2-3; 7 bases match TRBD2. Material: T cells isolated from PBMCs. This chain's CDR3 is CASSSWRESTDTQYF. As DNA, the CDR3 is TGTGCCAGCAGCTCGTGGCGGGAGAGCACAGATACGCAGTATTTT.